This T cell receptor (beta chain) was sequenced in a study of regulatory T cells in long-lasting Graves disease. General study results and limits: Lower TCR diversity characterized persistent Graves' patients relative to newly diagnosed patients.

Germline V gene sequence: CDR1 SGHTA, CDR2 FQGNSA. This CDR3 has 14 amino acids. V trimming: 7 bases; J trimming: 3 bases; junction bases outside the gene matches: 6. Time point described: newly diagnosed GD, antithyroid drugs for less than 3 months. From PBMCs, RNA was extracted and then used to make the TCR library. This clonotype has just a few counts. Its antigen remains unidentified. Both iRepertoire HTBI primers and Arm-PCR of CDR3 regions were used to build the TCR beta libraries. MiXCR was run by TCRdb on the multiplex PCR reads, yielding one entry per CDR3 protein. Of more than 400,000 distinct CDR3 sequences in the sample, around 15% are singletons; the top ten hold 12%. Another study also made use of these data, one on T cells in Graves' hyperthyroidism and ophthalmopathy. This second study notes: The study enrolled patients aged 18 to 65 with newly diagnosed hyperthyroidism of under 2 months' duration. RT-PCR in the first round (using the HTBI primer set) targeted the TCR CDR3. Within blood appeared most thyroid clonotypes that had expanded above 0.001.

This clonotype was obtained from a man between 40 and 49 years old with Graves disease. Sequences were derived from peripheral blood mononuclear cells (PBMCs), sampled at new diagnosis, from a patient treated with antithyroid drugs. The chain is built from TRBV7-2 and TRBJ1-3; 7 bases match TRBD1. The CDR3: CASKRDRDGNTIYF. The CDR3 bases are TGTGCCAGCAAAAGAGACAGGGATGGAAACACCATATATTTT. Combining the CDR3 with reference TRBV7-2 and TRBJ1-3 gives the whole variable domain GAGVSQSPSNKVTEKGKDVELRCDPISGHTALYWYRQSLGQGLEFLIYFQGNSAPDKSGLPSDRFSAERTGGSVSTLTIQRTQQEDSAVYLCASKRDRDGNTIYFGEGSWLTVV.